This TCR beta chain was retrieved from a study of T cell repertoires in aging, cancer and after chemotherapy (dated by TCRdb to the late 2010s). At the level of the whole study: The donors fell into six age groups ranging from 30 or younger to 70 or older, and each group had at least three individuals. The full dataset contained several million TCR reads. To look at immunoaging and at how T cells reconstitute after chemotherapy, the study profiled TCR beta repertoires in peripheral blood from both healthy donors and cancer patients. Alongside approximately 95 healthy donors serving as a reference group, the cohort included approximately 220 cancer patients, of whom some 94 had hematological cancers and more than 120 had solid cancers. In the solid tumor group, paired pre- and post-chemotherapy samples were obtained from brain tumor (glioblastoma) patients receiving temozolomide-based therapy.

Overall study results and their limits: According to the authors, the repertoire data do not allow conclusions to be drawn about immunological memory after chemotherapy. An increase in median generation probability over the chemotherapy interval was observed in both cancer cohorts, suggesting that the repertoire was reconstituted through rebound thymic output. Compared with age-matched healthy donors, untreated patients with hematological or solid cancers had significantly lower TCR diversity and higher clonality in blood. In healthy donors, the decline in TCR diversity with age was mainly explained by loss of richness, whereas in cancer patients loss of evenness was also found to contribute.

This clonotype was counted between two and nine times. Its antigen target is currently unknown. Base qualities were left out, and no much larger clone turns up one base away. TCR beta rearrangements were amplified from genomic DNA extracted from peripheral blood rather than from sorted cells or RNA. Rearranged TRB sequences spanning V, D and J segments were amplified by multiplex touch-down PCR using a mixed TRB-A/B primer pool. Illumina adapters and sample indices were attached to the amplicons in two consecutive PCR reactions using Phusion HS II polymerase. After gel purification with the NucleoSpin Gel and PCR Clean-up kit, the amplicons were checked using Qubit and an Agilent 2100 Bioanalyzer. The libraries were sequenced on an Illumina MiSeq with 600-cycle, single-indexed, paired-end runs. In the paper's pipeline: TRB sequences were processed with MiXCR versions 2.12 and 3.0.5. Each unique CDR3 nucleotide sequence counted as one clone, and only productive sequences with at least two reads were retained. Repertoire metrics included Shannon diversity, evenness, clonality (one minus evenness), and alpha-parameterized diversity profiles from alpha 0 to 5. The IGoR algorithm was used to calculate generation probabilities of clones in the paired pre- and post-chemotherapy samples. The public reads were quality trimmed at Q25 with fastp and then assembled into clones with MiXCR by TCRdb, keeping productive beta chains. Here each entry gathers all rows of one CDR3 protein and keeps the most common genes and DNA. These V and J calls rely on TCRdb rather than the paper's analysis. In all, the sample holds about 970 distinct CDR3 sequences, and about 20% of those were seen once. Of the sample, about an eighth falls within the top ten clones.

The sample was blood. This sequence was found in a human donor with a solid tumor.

The base sequence is TGTGCCAGCAGAAAACAAGGGGCTGGGGCCAACGTCCTGACTTTC. Its product reads: CASRKQGAGANVLTF. Recombination connected TRBV6-2 or TRBV6-3 to TRBJ2-6; TRBD1 might be the D gene, on 5 matching bases. Measured from the cysteine to the phenylalanine, the CDR3 is 15 residues long. The DNA shown is the 45-base CDR3, in frame from base 1. The CDR1 and CDR2 encoded by the germline V gene are MNHEY and SVGEGT. The junction shows trimming of 6 bases on V and 2 bases on J, plus 11 bases between the germline ends.